The 8 T cell receptor beta chains below come from one sample, sequenced in a study of T-cell memory formation after mild COVID-19. TCRdb redid the calling of the 5' RACE reads with MiXCR, one entry per CDR3 protein. The data contain 550,000 to 700,000 distinct CDR3 sequences, about a sixth of them singletons. Material for sequencing was PBMCs or a T cell subset sorted from them (not recorded which). The receptors come from an adult woman who had mild COVID-19 (a few samples of this study predate the infection). Cell type and time point are not known.

The chain links TRBV5-1 to TRBJ2-5; 12 positions match TRBD1. Germline CDR1 reads SGHRS; CDR2 reads YFSETQ. CDR3 size: 15 residues. V gave up 6 bases and J gave up 4 bases; unmatched junction bases: 7. DNA for the CDR3: TGCGCCAGCACCCCGGGACAGGGGGCTGGAGAGACCCAGTACTTC. Translated, it gives CASTPGQGAGETQYF.

This clonotype was detected only a few times. The gene calls are TRBV12-3 or TRBV12-4 and TRBJ2-2, with 7 bases identical to TRBD2. CDR3 length: 16 residues. Trimming at V came to 7 bases and at J to 6 bases, leaving 14 bases not matched to a gene. Here the CDR3 reads CASTRGRVAGPGELFF. In DNA form, the CDR3 reads TGTGCCAGCACCAGAGGGAGGGTAGCAGGGCCCGGGGAGCTGTTTTTT.

At least ten counts were recorded for this clonotype. V usage is TRBV27 and J usage is TRBJ1-5, with 7 nucleotides matching TRBD1. Germline values: CDR1 MNHEY, CDR2 SMNVEV (reference sequence). V lost 3 bases, J lost 7 bases, and 9 bases stayed unmatched. The CDR3 covers 15 residues. CDR3 bases: TGTGCCAGCAGTTTGGTTGGGGCAGGGGGGCAGCCCCAGCATTTT. This encodes CASSLVGAGGQPQHF.

J is TRBJ1-1 and V is TRBV7-9, with D unresolved. Trimming took 5 bases from V and 5 from J, leaving 9 bases between them. This CDR3 spans 12 amino acids. Germline CDR1 and CDR2: SEHNR and FQNEAQ (reference sequence). CDR3 sequence: CASSPRETEAFF. CDR3 in DNA: TGTGCCAGCAGCCCGAGGGAGACTGAAGCTTTCTTT.

V usage is TRBV29-1 and J usage is TRBJ2-2; D not resolved. The germline V gene encodes CDR1 SQVTM and CDR2 ANQGSEA. V lost 7 bases and J 0 bases, leaving 12 bases between the germline ends. The CDR3 runs 14 residues. CDR3: CSASRSANTGELFF. CDR3 coding DNA: TGCAGCGCCTCCAGGAGCGCGAACACCGGGGAGCTGTTTTTT.

This clonotype was observed a handful of times. The V and J genes are TRBV29-1 and TRBJ2-5; 10 nucleotides align to TRBD2. The junction had 3 bases not matched to a gene; V was cut back by 6 bases and J by 5 bases. This CDR3 contains 12 residues. Per the germline V gene, CDR1 is SQVTM and CDR2 is ANQGSEA. CDR3 sequence reads: CSVQTSGETQYF. The DNA of the CDR3 is TGCAGCGTCCAGACTAGCGGGGAGACCCAGTACTTC.

There are a few counts of this clonotype. The CDR3 bases are TGTGCCAGCAGCTTACACGGGGGGACCTACAATGAGCAGTTCTTC. This codes for CASSLHGGTYNEQFF. This rearrangement joins TRBV7-8 to TRBJ2-1; TRBD2 agrees at 7 bases. Looked up from germline, CDR1 is SGHVS and CDR2 is FQNEAQ. This CDR3 comprises 15 residues. J was trimmed by 2 bases and V by 2 bases; bases with no gene match: 3.

V is TRBV5-1 and J is TRBJ2-2, with D perhaps TRBD1 (5 bases). The CDR3 has 17 residues. With 5 bases removed from V and 4 bases from J, the gap between germline ends came to 21 bases. In germline, CDR1 is SGHRS, CDR2 YFSETQ. The CDR3 reads CASSPRRGALVTGELFF. CDR3 bases: TGCGCCAGCAGTCCTAGACGTGGGGCTCTCGTCACCGGGGAGCTGTTTTTT.